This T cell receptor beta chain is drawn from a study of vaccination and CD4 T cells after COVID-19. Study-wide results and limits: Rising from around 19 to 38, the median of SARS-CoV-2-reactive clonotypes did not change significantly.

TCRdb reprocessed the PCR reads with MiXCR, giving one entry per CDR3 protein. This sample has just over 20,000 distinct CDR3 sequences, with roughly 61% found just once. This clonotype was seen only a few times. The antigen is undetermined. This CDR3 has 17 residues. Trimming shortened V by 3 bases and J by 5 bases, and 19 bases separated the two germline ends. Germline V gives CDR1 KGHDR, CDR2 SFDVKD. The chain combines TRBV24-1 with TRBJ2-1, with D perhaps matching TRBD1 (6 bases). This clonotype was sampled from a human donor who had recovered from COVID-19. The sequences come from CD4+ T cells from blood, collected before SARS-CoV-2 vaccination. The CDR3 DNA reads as TGTGCCACCAGTGATGTTGGCGCAGGGGTACGCAACAATGAGCAGTTCTTC. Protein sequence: CATSDVGAGVRNNEQFF.